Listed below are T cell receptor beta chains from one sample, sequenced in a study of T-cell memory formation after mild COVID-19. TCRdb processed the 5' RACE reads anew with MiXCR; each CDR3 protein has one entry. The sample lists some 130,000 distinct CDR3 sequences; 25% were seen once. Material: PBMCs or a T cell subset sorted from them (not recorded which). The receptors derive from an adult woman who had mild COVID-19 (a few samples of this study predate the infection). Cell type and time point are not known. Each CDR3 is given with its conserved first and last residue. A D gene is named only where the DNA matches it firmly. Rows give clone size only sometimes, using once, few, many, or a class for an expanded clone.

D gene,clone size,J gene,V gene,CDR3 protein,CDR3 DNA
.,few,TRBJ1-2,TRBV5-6,CASSLFDSGARGYTF,TGTGCCAGCAGCTTGTTTGACTCAGGGGCACGGGGCTACACCTTC
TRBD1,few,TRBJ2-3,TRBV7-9,CASSLGPDRAEGDTQYF,TGTGCCAGCAGCTTAGGCCCTGACAGGGCTGAGGGAGATACGCAGTATTTT
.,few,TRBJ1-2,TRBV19,CASTPGQIAYGYTF,TGTGCCAGTACTCCGGGACAAATTGCCTATGGCTACACCTTC
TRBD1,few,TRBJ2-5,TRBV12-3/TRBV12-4,CASRSTGGEWETQYF,TGTGCCAGCAGATCAACAGGGGGCGAGTGGGAGACCCAGTACTTC
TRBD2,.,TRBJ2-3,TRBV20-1,CSARGLSGRGLRTDTQYF,TGCAGTGCTAGAGGTCTCAGCGGGAGGGGGCTACGCACAGATACGCAGTATTTT
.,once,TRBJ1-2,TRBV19,CASSIEGEFDQYGYTF,TGTGCCAGTAGTATCGAGGGGGAGTTTGATCAATATGGCTACACCTTC
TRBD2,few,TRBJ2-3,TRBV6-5,CASSLLAGVTDTQYF,TGTGCCAGCAGCCTACTAGCGGGGGTCACAGATACGCAGTATTTT
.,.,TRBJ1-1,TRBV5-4,CASSGGSYTEAFF,TGTGCCAGCAGCGGGGGATCGTACACTGAAGCTTTCTTT
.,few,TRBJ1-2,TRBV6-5,CASSYSIPGGPTYGYTF,TGTGCCAGCAGTTACTCGATACCCGGGGGACCGACCTATGGCTACACCTTC
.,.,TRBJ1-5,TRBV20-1,CSARDSDQPQHF,TGCAGTGCTAGAGATTCTGACCAGCCCCAGCATTTT
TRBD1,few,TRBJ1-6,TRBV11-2,CASSYLRTGVNSPLHF,TGTGCCAGCAGCTACCTACGGACAGGGGTTAATTCACCCCTCCACTTT
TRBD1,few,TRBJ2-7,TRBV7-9,CASSPLRDRTYEQYF,TGTGCCAGCAGTCCTCTGAGGGACAGAACCTACGAGCAGTACTTC
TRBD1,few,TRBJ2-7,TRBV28,CASSLGTGVDEQYF,TGTGCCAGCAGTTTGGGGACAGGGGTCGACGAGCAGTACTTC
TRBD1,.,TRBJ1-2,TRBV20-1,CSANGAFRTGPYGYTF,TGCAGTGCCAACGGGGCCTTTAGGACAGGGCCCTATGGCTACACCTTC
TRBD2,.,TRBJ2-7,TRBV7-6,CASSLAELAGGNEQYF,TGTGCCAGCAGCTTAGCCGAACTAGCGGGAGGCAACGAGCAGTACTTC
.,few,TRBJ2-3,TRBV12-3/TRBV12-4,CASSIGDTQYF,TGTGCCAGCAGTATTGGAGATACGCAGTATTTT
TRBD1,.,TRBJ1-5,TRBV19,CASSTHTGGLGPQHF,TGTGCCAGTAGCACTCACACAGGGGGCCTCGGGCCCCAGCATTTT
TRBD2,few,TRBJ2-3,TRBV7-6,CASSLEIAGGTDTQYF,TGTGCCAGCAGCTTAGAAATAGCGGGAGGCACAGATACGCAGTATTTT
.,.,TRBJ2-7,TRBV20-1,CSARDPSLLGSFEQYF,TGCAGTGCTAGAGATCCGAGTCTCCTCGGCTCTTTCGAGCAGTACTTC
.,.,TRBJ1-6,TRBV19,CASSIVGLTGFFFGPLHF,TGTGCCAGTAGTATAGTGGGCTTAACGGGGTTCTTTTTCGGACCCCTCCACTTT
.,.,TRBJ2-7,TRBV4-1,CASSQGLGYEQYF,TGCGCCAGCAGCCAAGGGTTGGGCTACGAGCAGTACTTC
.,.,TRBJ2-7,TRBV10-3,CAISEYTLGEQYF,TGTGCCATCAGTGAGTACACGCTCGGGGAGCAGTACTTC
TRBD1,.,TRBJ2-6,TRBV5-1,CASSLGQGNDRLTF,TGCGCCAGCAGCCTGGGACAGGGGAATGATCGCCTGACTTTC
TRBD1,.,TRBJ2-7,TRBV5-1,CASSPGTGVYEQYF,TGCGCCAGCAGCCCCGGGACAGGGGTCTACGAGCAGTACTTC
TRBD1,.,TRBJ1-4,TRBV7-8,CASSPTGDNEKLFF,TGTGCCAGCAGTCCCACAGGGGACAATGAAAAACTGTTTTTT
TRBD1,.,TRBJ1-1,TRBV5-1,CASSFGQGGTTEAFF,TGCGCCAGCAGCTTTGGACAGGGGGGGACCACTGAAGCTTTCTTT
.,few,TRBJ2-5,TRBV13,CASSSRDPETQYF,TGTGCCAGCAGCTCCCGTGACCCGGAGACCCAGTACTTC
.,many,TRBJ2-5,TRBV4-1,CASSPGDHWGETQYF,TGCGCCAGCAGCCCGGGGGATCATTGGGGGGAGACCCAGTACTTC
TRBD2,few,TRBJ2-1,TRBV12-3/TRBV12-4,CASSAGTSGRDKFF,TGTGCCAGCAGTGCCGGGACTAGCGGGAGGGATAAGTTCTTC
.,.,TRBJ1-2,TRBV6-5,CASSYYEVDGYTF,TGTGCCAGCAGTTATTATGAGGTCGACGGCTACACCTTC
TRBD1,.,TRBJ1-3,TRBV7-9,CASSLESLEGASGNTIYF,TGTGCCAGCAGCTTAGAATCTTTGGAGGGGGCCTCTGGAAACACCATATATTTT
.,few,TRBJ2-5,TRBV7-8,CASSRSGAQETQYF,TGTGCCAGCAGCCGCTCCGGGGCCCAAGAGACCCAGTACTTC
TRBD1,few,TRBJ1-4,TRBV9,CASSVGGGQGKRKLFF,TGTGCCAGCAGCGTCGGTGGGGGACAGGGAAAGCGAAAACTGTTTTTT
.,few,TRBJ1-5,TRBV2,CASSEYGQLSNQPQHF,TGTGCCAGCAGTGAATACGGACAACTTAGCAATCAGCCCCAGCATTTT
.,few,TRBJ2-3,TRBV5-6,CASSGLVFPSTDTQYF,TGTGCCAGCAGCGGCCTTGTCTTCCCTAGCACAGATACGCAGTATTTT
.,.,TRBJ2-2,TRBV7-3,CASSLNGGTGELFF,TGTGCCAGCAGCTTAAACGGAGGCACCGGGGAGCTGTTTTTT
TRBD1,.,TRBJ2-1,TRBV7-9,CASTTGVSSYNEQFF,TGTGCCAGCACCACAGGGGTGAGCTCCTACAATGAGCAGTTCTTC
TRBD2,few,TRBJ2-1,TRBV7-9,CASSFRAGESSYNEQFF,TGTGCCAGCAGCTTCCGTGCGGGGGAAAGCTCCTACAATGAGCAGTTCTTC
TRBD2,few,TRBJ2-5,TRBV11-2,CASSRTSLYQETQYF,TGTGCCAGCAGCCGGACTAGCCTGTACCAAGAGACCCAGTACTTC
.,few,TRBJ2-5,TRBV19,CASSPAGTEETQYF,TGTGCCAGTAGCCCCGCCGGGACTGAAGAGACCCAGTACTTC
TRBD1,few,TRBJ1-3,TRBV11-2,CASSLDMWSDRVSGNTIYF,TGTGCCAGCAGCTTAGATATGTGGTCCGACAGGGTCTCTGGAAACACCATATATTTT
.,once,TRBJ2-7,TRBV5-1,CASRGNRYEQYF,TGCGCCAGCAGGGGAAATAGGTACGAGCAGTACTTC
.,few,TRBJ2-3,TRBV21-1,CASGPTRSGGAEYGTDTQYF,TGTGCCAGCGGCCCGACGAGGAGCGGGGGTGCTGAGTACGGCACAGATACGCAGTATTTT
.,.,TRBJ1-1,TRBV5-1,CASSLVGVDTEAFF,TGCGCCAGCAGCTTGGTAGGGGTTGACACTGAAGCTTTCTTT
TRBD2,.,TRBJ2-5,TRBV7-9,CASSLGFSSASGSRGETQYF,TGTGCCAGCAGCTTAGGCTTTTCCTCGGCTAGCGGGAGTCGTGGAGAGACCCAGTACTTC
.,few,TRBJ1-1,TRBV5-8,CASSPWPENTEAFF,TGTGCCAGCAGCCCTTGGCCGGAGAACACTGAAGCTTTCTTT
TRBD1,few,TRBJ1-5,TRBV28,CARERDRGVIVYQPQHF,TGTGCCAGAGAGCGGGACAGGGGAGTAATAGTATACCAGCCCCAGCATTTT
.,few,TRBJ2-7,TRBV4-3,CASSQGKTEQYF,TGCGCCAGCAGCCAAGGAAAGACCGAGCAGTACTTC
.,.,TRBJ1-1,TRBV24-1,CATSDLAGNEAFF,TGTGCCACCAGTGACCTGGCGGGAAATGAAGCTTTCTTT
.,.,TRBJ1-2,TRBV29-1,CSVEADGPGLANYGYTF,TGCAGCGTTGAAGCGGACGGTCCAGGACTAGCTAACTATGGCTACACCTTC
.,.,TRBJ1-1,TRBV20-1,CSARGRVDTEAFF,TGCAGTGCTAGAGGGAGGGTGGACACTGAAGCTTTCTTT
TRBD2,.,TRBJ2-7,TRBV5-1,CASSLWTSGAYEQYF,TGCGCCAGCAGCCTCTGGACTAGCGGGGCCTACGAGCAGTACTTC
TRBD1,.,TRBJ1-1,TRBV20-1,CSARVSGQFEAFF,TGCAGTGCTAGAGTTTCGGGACAGTTTGAAGCTTTCTTT
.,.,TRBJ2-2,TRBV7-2,CASSLSSAAGELFF,TGTGCCAGCAGCCTATCTAGCGCCGCCGGGGAGCTGTTTTTT
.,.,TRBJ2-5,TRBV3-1,CASSPTRDRQYF,TGTGCCAGCAGCCCTACGAGGGACCGGCAGTACTTC
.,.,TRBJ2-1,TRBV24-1,CATSPPEGPYNEQFF,TGTGCCACCAGCCCCCCAGAGGGCCCCTACAATGAGCAGTTCTTC